This T cell receptor beta chain was documented in a study of technical replicates of blood from a handful of donors. Trimming removed 3 bases from V and 4 bases from J, with 15 bases in between. Germline lookup yields CDR1 KGHSH and CDR2 LQKENI. The CDR3 has 15 amino acids. This table comes from immunoSEQ multiplex PCR, and its TCRdb copy is limited to in-frame clones, with some not included. The table has 80,000 or so clones, around 94% seen once. The sample was T cells isolated from PBMCs. This sequence was found in a human donor in good health. The chain carries TRBV18 and TRBJ1-1; D is possibly TRBD1 (5 bases). The DNA for the CDR3 is TGTGCCAGCTCACCTCAGTACGGGACTCGCACTGAAGCTTTCTTT. Its translation: CASSPQYGTRTEAFF.